The 8 T cell receptor beta chains below were found in one sample sequenced in a study of T cell responses to AZD1222 COVID-19 vaccine. Method: immunoSEQ multiplex PCR; TCRdb's copy keeps in-frame clones and lacks some. The repertoire holds about 120,000 clones, with 80% to 90% as singletons. The material was peripheral blood, obtained on day 0 of AZD1222 vaccination. The origin of the receptors is an adult in good health.

The chain employs TRBV12-3 or TRBV12-4 and TRBJ1-5; D call uncertain. The CDR3 totals 13 residues. V shed 1 base and J shed 7 bases, with 8 bases lying between them. Written as DNA, the CDR3 is TGTGCCAGCAGTTTAGTGGAAAGCCAGCCCCAGCATTTT. Its protein is CASSLVESQPQHF.

This rearrangement joins TRBV10-3 to TRBJ2-2; no clear D. Germline V lookup: CDR1 ENHRY, CDR2 SYGVKD. The CDR3 consists of 13 residues. V was cut by 2 bases and J by 2 bases, with 3 bases left in between. CDR3 loop: CAISEVNTGELFF. The CDR3 region has the DNA TGTGCCATCAGTGAGGTTAACACCGGGGAGCTGTTTTTT.

This clone was found a few times. The chain uses TRBV5-4 and TRBJ2-2, with 8 bases that match TRBD1. There are 14 residues in the CDR3. Looked up from germline, CDR1 is SGHNT and CDR2 is YYREEE (reference sequence). The V and J ends lost 4 bases and 6 bases, in that order; junction bases with no gene match: 5. The CDR3 loop reads CASSRQGSAGELFF. The CDR3 nucleotides read TGTGCCAGCAGCCGACAGGGGAGTGCCGGGGAGCTGTTTTTT.

The chain couples TRBV10-3 to TRBJ2-1; 7 nucleotides line up with TRBD1. Germline-derived CDR1 and CDR2 are ENHRY and SYGVKD. CDR3 length: 17 amino acids. J lost 3 bases, V lost 5 bases, and 13 bases had no gene match. CDR3 region: CAISPTLSGQNYNEQFF. The CDR3 bases are TGTGCCATCAGTCCTACCCTTTCGGGACAGAACTACAATGAGCAGTTCTTC.

The chain combines TRBV29-1 with TRBJ2-1; D gene ambiguous. CDR3 length: 14 residues. Germline CDR1 SQVTM, CDR2 ANQGSEA. Deletions cut 6 bases from V and 0 bases from J, with 12 bases between. CDR3 bases: TGCAGCGTGGGGTGGCGGAGCTCCTACAATGAGCAGTTCTTC. This gives the protein CSVGWRSSYNEQFF.

The V gene is TRBV29-1, the J gene TRBJ2-3, with 9 bases that match TRBD2. The trim removed 3 bases at V and 4 bases at J, leaving 8 bases unmatched. Germline loops: CDR1 SQVTM, CDR2 ANQGSEA. The CDR3 sequence is 15 residues long. The CDR3 region is CSVDSLAGWADTQYF. The CDR3 DNA reads as TGCAGCGTTGATTCCCTAGCGGGGTGGGCAGATACGCAGTATTTT.

The chain uses TRBV28 and TRBJ2-5; D is possibly TRBD1 or TRBD2 (5 bases each). The CDR3 is 14 amino acids. CDR1 is MDHEN and CDR2 is SYDVKM in the germline V gene. V gave up 5 bases and J gave up 4 bases, with 14 bases separating them. In DNA, the CDR3 is TGTGCCAGCAGTGGGACCCTGAGGGGAGAGACCCAGTACTTC. The encoded protein is CASSGTLRGETQYF.

V usage is TRBV18 and J usage is TRBJ1-3; no reliable D call. Germline CDR1 is KGHSH and CDR2 is LQKENI. V dropped 4 bases and J dropped 4 bases, with 14 bases sitting between them. The CDR3 contains 15 residues. The DNA for the CDR3 is TGTGCCAGCTCACAACTGGACGGTGCGGGAAACACCATATATTTT. Protein product: CASSQLDGAGNTIYF.